One T cell receptor (beta chain) is described in this entry. No cognate antigen has been identified for it. No quality values exist for individual bases; no much larger clone is one base distant. This record belongs to a study of control samples from healthy donors and cancer patients (dated by TCRdb to 2020 to 2021). V loses 2 bases of germline sequence and J loses 2 bases, and the interval between the two ends is 10 bases. From its cysteine to its phenylalanine, the CDR3 spans 14 amino acids. CDR3 DNA only is kept here, 42 bases in frame from base 1. Based on the germline V gene, the CDR1 and CDR2 sequences are SGHTA and FQGNSA. Receptor amplification or capture employed the immunoSEQ multiplex PCR assay. TCRdb mirrors the immuneACCESS table, restricted to in-frame sequences. Some clones are absent from its copies; in checked studies, under half trace to an unresolved V gene, and the reason for the others is unknown. Recorded for this sample are 150,000 to 200,000 clones; 90% to 95% of them occurred a single time. Clones ranked in the top ten supply 1.3% of the sample.

In this chain, TRBV7-2 is recombined with TRBJ2-7; the D call could be TRBD1 or TRBD2, with each sharing 5 bases. The sequence was obtained from a woman between 18 and 30 years old in good health. The source material was blood. The DNA sequence follows: TGTGCCAGCAGCTTACGGGACGGTCCCTACGAGCAGTACTTC. This translates into CASSLRDGPYEQYF.